A single sample gave rise to the 9 T cell receptor beta chains below, sequenced in a study of human CD8 memory T cell subsets. Libraries of TCR beta chains were produced by 5' RACE (UMI-labeled). Reprocessing the 5' RACE reads, TCRdb reports a single entry for every CDR3 protein and omits DNA. The sample table sets out 19,000 or so distinct CDR3 sequences. The specimen sequenced was CD8+ stem-like memory T cells (TSCM and TCM) sorted from PBMCs. Subset specified: stem-like memory CD8 T cells (TSTEM), CCR7+ PD-1- TIGIT-. Every receptor here comes from a human donor in good health.

This chain connects TRBV11-2 to TRBJ2-1; TCRdb's assignment of TRBD2 cannot be checked, as there is no DNA. Germline V gives CDR1 SGHAT, CDR2 FQNNGV. This CDR3 contains 16 residues. This chain's CDR3 is CASSSPKTSGYNEQFF.

V usage is TRBV11-2 and J usage is TRBJ2-3. Germline V gene data show CDR1 as SGHAT and CDR2 as FQNNGV. The CDR3 runs 14 residues. The chain's CDR3 is CASSLGRGSDTQYF. The full variable domain, its missing parts supplied by reference TRBV11-2 and TRBJ2-3, is EAGVAQSPRYKIIEKRQSVAFWCNPISGHATLYWYQQILGQGPKLLIQFQNNGVVDDSQLPKDRFSAERLKGVDSTLKIQPAKLEDSAVYLCASSLGRGSDTQYFGPGTRLTVL.

The chain uses TRBV19 and TRBJ2-1; TCRdb indicates TRBD1, and absent DNA this call remains unverified. CDR3 length equals 15 residues. Per the germline V gene, CDR1 is LNHDA and CDR2 is SQIVND (reference sequence). The CDR3 reads CASSPQGGSYNEQFF.

The chain uses TRBV2 and TRBJ1-1; TCRdb outputs TRBD1, but without DNA this stays unchecked. Germline CDR1 is SNHLY and CDR2 is FYNNEI. The CDR3 length is 14 residues. This CDR3 is CASSERGLGSEAFF.

The chain recombines TRBV29-1 with TRBJ2-7; TCRdb picks TRBD2, but there is no DNA to check that call. This CDR3 region has 13 residues. Germline values: CDR1 SQVTM, CDR2 ANQGSEA. The CDR3 spells CSALGAGVGEQYF.

The chain recombines TRBV21-1 with TRBJ2-1; TCRdb's D gene call, TRBD1, goes unchecked for lack of DNA. TRBV21-1 is labeled a pseudogene. The CDR3 is 16 amino acids. The CDR3: CASSKAVRGKSYEQFF.

This sequence joins TRBV7-9 and TRBJ2-2; the TCRdb D gene call, TRBD1, has no DNA to confirm it. Germline V gene data show CDR1 as SEHNR and CDR2 as FQNEAQ (reference sequence). The CDR3 has 17 amino acids. CDR3 region: CASRPPRTGVNTGELFF.

V gene TRBV7-2 combines with J gene TRBJ1-1; absent DNA, TCRdb's TRBD1 call cannot be checked. This CDR3 has 15 amino acids. Germline values: CDR1 SGHTA, CDR2 FQGNSA. The CDR3 here is CASSLAPSGVTEAFF.

The chain links TRBV2 to TRBJ1-1. Germline V gives CDR1 SNHLY, CDR2 FYNNEI. The CDR3 has 12 residues. The CDR3 region is CATLLVNTEAFF.